The present T cell receptor beta chain was sequenced within a study of blood T cell repertoires in COVID-19. Sequencing was performed with immunoSEQ multiplex PCR; in TCRdb, only in-frame clones are kept and a portion is missing. The data hold 110,000 or so clones, with roughly 76% observed a single time. Germline V gene sequence: CDR1 SGHVS, CDR2 FNYEAQ. Trimming cost V 2 bases and J 5 bases; bases outside gene matches: 3. The CDR3 consists of 15 residues. This chain joins TRBV7-6 and TRBJ1-6, with 7 bases identical to TRBD1. Sequencing input: peripheral blood. The sequence came from a woman in her sixties or seventies with acute or convalescent COVID-19. CDR3 coding DNA: TGTGCCAGCAGCTTATTGGGACAGAATAATTCACCCCTCCACTTT. Its translation: CASSLLGQNNSPLHF.